What follows are 19 T cell receptor beta chains derived from one specimen sequenced in a study of a mutant IDH1 vaccine in newly diagnosed glioma. Their cognate antigens are unknown. Time point reported: week 23, last vaccination. Alongside topical imiquimod, each dose of vaccine comprised 300 ug of mutant IDH1 20-mer peptide. Clones were read by immunoSEQ multiplex PCR, and TCRdb kept only the in-frame ones, dropping some. The sample carries roughly 60,000 clones, roughly 84% recorded once. The material sequenced was PBMCs, taken from a glioma patient whose treatment included an IDH1 peptide vaccine. The receptors originated from a young man with glioma.

The genes are TRBV5-1 and TRBJ1-6; 7 nucleotides match TRBD1. This CDR3 is 15 amino acids long. Germline V gene sequence: CDR1 SGHRS, CDR2 YFSETQ. Trimming cost V 4 bases and J 7 bases; bases outside gene matches: 8. CDR3 nucleotide sequence: TGCGCCAGCAGCAGAGCCGGGACAGAAAATTCACCCCTCCACTTT. It codes for CASSRAGTENSPLHF.

The V and J genes are TRBV5-1 and TRBJ2-3; D unclear. The CDR3 has 15 residues. Germline loops: CDR1 SGHRS, CDR2 YFSETQ. The V gene lost 2 bases and the J gene lost 1 base, with 11 bases spanning the gap. The CDR3 DNA is TGCGCCAGCAGCTTAGGGCTGGTAGGCACAGATACGCAGTATTTT. This sequence encodes CASSLGLVGTDTQYF.

The chain uses TRBV19 and TRBJ2-3; D unclear. Trimming shortened V by 7 bases and J by 0 bases, and 11 bases separated the two germline ends. Germline CDR1 LNHDA, CDR2 SQIVND (reference sequence). The length of the CDR3 is 14 residues. CDR3 protein: CASKIRTSTDTQYF. CDR3 nucleotide sequence: TGTGCCAGTAAGATCAGAACTAGCACAGATACGCAGTATTTT.

The rearrangement uses TRBV19 and TRBJ1-2; 9 bases match TRBD1. Germline CDR1 LNHDA, CDR2 SQIVND (reference sequence). The J segment lost 3 bases and the V segment lost 8 bases, leaving 10 bases of the junction unmatched. The CDR3 contains 15 residues. The CDR3 protein is CASYTGTGNYYGYTF. In nucleotides, the CDR3 is TGTGCCAGTTATACCGGGACAGGGAATTACTATGGCTACACCTTC. The whole variable domain, filled in from reference TRBV19 and TRBJ1-2, reads DGGITQSPKYLFRKEGQNVTLSCEQNLNHDAMYWYRQDPGQGLRLIYYSQIVNDFQKGDIAEGYSVSREKKESFPLTVTSAQKNPTAFYLCASYTGTGNYYGYTFGSGTRLTVV.

This sequence joins TRBV27 and TRBJ2-1, with no clear D. V dropped 5 bases and J dropped 4 bases, with 21 bases sitting between them. This CDR3 is built from 17 residues. CDR1 is MNHEY and CDR2 is SMNVEV in the germline V gene (reference sequence). The CDR3 DNA is TGTGCCAGCAGTCCCAACCAGAAGAGAGGCATATACAATGAGCAGTTCTTC. It encodes CASSPNQKRGIYNEQFF.

V gene TRBV10-3 combines with J gene TRBJ1-1, with D hard to call. Trimming pared 7 bases from V and 1 base from J, leaving 10 bases between. The CDR3 loop spans 13 amino acids. CDR1 and CDR2 (germline): ENHRY, SYGVKD. The CDR3 loop is CAINFAENTEAFF. The CDR3 DNA sequence: TGTGCCATCAATTTCGCAGAGAACACTGAAGCTTTCTTT.

V gene TRBV27 combines with J gene TRBJ1-5; D is uncertain. Trimming pared 9 bases from V and 3 bases from J, leaving 9 bases between. The V gene's germline CDR1 is MNHEY and CDR2 SMNVEV (reference sequence). There are 12 residues in the CDR3. DNA for the CDR3: TGTGCCAGTAGGTCAGCCAATCAGCCCCAGCATTTT. This codes for CASRSANQPQHF.

The chain joins TRBV2 to TRBJ2-5; D is perhaps TRBD1 (5 bases). V was shortened by 8 bases and J by 1 base, with 8 bases between the two germline ends. CDR1 SNHLY and CDR2 FYNNEI come from the germline V gene. This CDR3 is 12 amino acids long. The CDR3 sequence: CASQTVQETQYF. The CDR3 DNA reads TGTGCCAGCCAGACAGTCCAAGAGACCCAGTACTTC.

The chain employs TRBV11-3 and TRBJ2-7, with no clear D. The germline CDR1 and CDR2 sequences are SGHNT and YENEEA. V was cut by 3 bases and J by 1 base, with 13 bases left in between. The CDR3 has 15 residues. Here the CDR3 reads CASSFRPASSYEQYF. The CDR3 DNA reads as TGTGCCAGCAGCTTTAGGCCAGCGTCATCCTACGAGCAGTACTTC.

This clone was recorded only once. The chain uses TRBV30 and TRBJ2-2; TRBD2 matches at 11 bases. This CDR3 region has 16 residues. From germline, CDR1 is GTSNPN and CDR2 SVGIG (reference sequence). Trimming at V came to 0 bases and at J to 0 bases, leaving 0 bases not matched to a gene. The CDR3 region is CAWSVLAGANTGELFF. DNA of the CDR3: TGTGCCTGGAGTGTACTAGCGGGAGCGAACACCGGGGAGCTGTTTTTT.

This chain connects TRBV5-1 to TRBJ2-7, with 10 bases that match TRBD1. This CDR3 has 16 residues. The germline gives CDR1 SGHRS, CDR2 YFSETQ. Trimming removed 0 bases from V and 6 bases from J; junction bases left unmatched: 9. The chain's CDR3 is CASSLDPTGTGVEQYF. DNA of the CDR3: TGCGCCAGCAGCTTGGACCCGACCGGGACAGGGGTCGAGCAGTACTTC.

The CDR3 sequence: CASSSLTVISGNTIYF. The DNA of the CDR3 is TGTGCCAGTAGTAGCCTCACTGTTATCTCTGGAAACACCATATATTTT. J is TRBJ1-3 and V is TRBV19; the D is unclear. This CDR3 has 16 residues. Germline loops: CDR1 LNHDA, CDR2 SQIVND (reference sequence). Trimming pared 4 bases from V and 0 bases from J, leaving 13 bases between.

V gene TRBV5-4 combines with J gene TRBJ2-5; 7 nucleotides match TRBD1. Gene TRBJ2-7 matches the end of the DNA better, so the J call may be wrong. This CDR3 is 15 amino acids long. Looked up from germline, CDR1 is SGHNT and CDR2 is YYREEE (reference sequence). The DNA of the CDR3 is TGTGCCAGCAGCTTGGGAGGGGGCGCCTGGCGCGAGCAGTACTTC. Translated, it gives CASSLGGGAWREQYF.

The V call is TRBV19, the J call TRBJ1-6; D may be TRBD1 (6 bases). V was clipped by 5 bases and J by 12 bases, with 14 bases between them. CDR1 and CDR2 (germline): LNHDA, SQIVND (reference sequence). The CDR3 contains 13 residues. The CDR3 DNA reads TGTGCCAGTAGTCCAAGACAGGAAAGACCCCTCCACTTT. Residues: CASSPRQERPLHF.

The J gene is TRBJ1-3, the V gene TRBV27, with unresolved D. This CDR3 spans 13 amino acids. With 3 bases removed from V and 0 bases from J, the gap between germline ends came to 3 bases. Germline V lookup: CDR1 MNHEY, CDR2 SMNVEV (reference sequence). For the CDR3, the DNA is TGTGCCAGCAGTTTTAACTCTGGAAACACCATATATTTT. Amino acids: CASSFNSGNTIYF.

Worth noting for this clone: At one of its ends the junction is not consistent with the germline gene, which may arise from a read error. Other DNA sequences in the sample encode the same CDR3. The chain couples TRBV4-2 to TRBJ1-5; D ambiguous. This CDR3 is built from 15 residues. Germline V gene data show CDR1 as LGHNA and CDR2 as YNFKEQ. Here the CDR3 DNA reads TGTGCCAGCAGCCAAGAATTATTGAGCAATCAGCCTCAGCATTTT. Its translation: CASSQELLSNQPQHF.

There are a few counts of this clone. The rearrangement links TRBV7-9 to TRBJ2-7; TRBD1 matches 10 bases. The CDR3 covers 15 residues. Trimming cost V 5 bases and J 3 bases; bases outside gene matches: 7. Germline CDR1 is SEHNR and CDR2 is FQNEAQ (reference sequence). CDR3 DNA sequence: TGTGCCAGCAGCGGACCGGGACAGGGGATCTACGAGCAGTACTTC. Translated, it gives CASSGPGQGIYEQYF.

The gene calls are TRBV18 and TRBJ2-3; no definite D call. Looked up from germline, CDR1 is KGHSH and CDR2 is LQKENI. V was clipped by 2 bases and J by 0 bases, with 3 bases between them. This CDR3 is 13 amino acids long. The CDR3 coding sequence is TGTGCCAGCTCACCAGGGAGCACAGATACGCAGTATTTT. Amino acids: CASSPGSTDTQYF.

This clone has more than one count but fewer than ten. The chain joins TRBV15 to TRBJ2-3; D is unclear. V lost 3 bases and J lost 6, with 10 bases in between. Germline V gene lookup returns CDR1 LNHNV and CDR2 YYDKDF (reference sequence). CDR3 length: 13 amino acids. DNA for the CDR3: TGTGCCACCAGCAGGGACGGGCTGGATACGCAGTATTTT. Residues: CATSRDGLDTQYF.